The 18 T cell receptor beta chains in this list originate from one sample, sequenced in a study of blood T cell repertoires in COVID-19. The protocol was immunoSEQ multiplex PCR, while the TCRdb copy is restricted to in-frame clones and leaves out a portion. The repertoire has 150,000 or so clones, roughly 84% of them found once; the top ten carry 12%. Source material: peripheral blood. The receptors originated from an older woman with COVID-19, enrolled during active disease.

The chain combines TRBV6-5 with TRBJ2-1; TRBD2 aligns across 15 bases. Germline CDR1 reads MNHEY; CDR2 reads SVGAGI. CDR3 size: 16 residues. J gave up 6 bases and V 4 bases, and 4 bases lay outside the gene matches. The CDR3 DNA reads as TGTGCCAGCAGTTCGAGGGGACTAGCGGGAGGCAATGAGCAGTTCTTC. Its translation is CASSSRGLAGGNEQFF.

This rearrangement joins TRBV3-1 (or the pseudogene TRBV3-2) to TRBJ2-2, with D possibly TRBD2 on 5 matching bases. CDR1 is LGHDT, CDR2 YNNKEL, per germline (reference sequence). The CDR3 contains 12 residues. Trimming cost V 10 bases and J 5 bases, with 11 bases left between them. The CDR3 here is CATRRGTGELFF. The CDR3 DNA sequence: TGTGCCACCCGCCGGGGAACCGGGGAGCTGTTTTTT.

The chain joins TRBV3-1 (or the pseudogene TRBV3-2) to TRBJ1-2, with 12 bases lining up with TRBD1. V lost 2 bases and J lost 8; bases outside the gene matches: 9. This CDR3 has 16 amino acids. The germline V gene encodes CDR1 LGHDT and CDR2 YNNKEL (reference sequence). CDR3 nucleotides: TGTGCCAGCAGCCAACAACCGGGACAGGGGGCTTGGGGCTACACCTTC. Encoded protein: CASSQQPGQGAWGYTF.

The chain has TRBV5-1 and TRBJ1-2, with TRBD1 matching 8 bases. The germline gives CDR1 SGHRS, CDR2 YFSETQ. The CDR3 consists of 16 residues. V was pared by 0 bases and J by 6 bases, with 10 bases of the junction left unmatched. The CDR3 spells CASSLAGQGRLNGYTF. The CDR3 nucleotides read TGCGCCAGCAGCTTGGCCGGACAGGGTCGGTTAAATGGCTACACCTTC.

The DNA of the CDR3 is TGTGCCAGCAGCTTTAAAACTAGCGGGAGGAGGGAGCAGTACTTC. Its protein is CASSFKTSGRREQYF. J is TRBJ2-7 and V is TRBV13; 12 bases are shared with TRBD2. The CDR3 length is 15 residues. With 3 bases clipped from V and 7 bases from J, the junction kept 7 bases outside the gene matches. Germline V CDR1 and CDR2: PRHDT, FYEKMQ (reference sequence).

Turning to this clone: This specimen includes other DNA sequences encoding the same CDR3. The V gene is TRBV7-3, the J gene TRBJ1-2; 9 bases agree with TRBD1. The CDR3 sequence is 14 residues long. After removal of 3 bases from V and 4 bases from J, the junction contained 3 bases not matched to a gene. Germline V gene sequence: CDR1 SGHTA, CDR2 FQGTGA. The CDR3 DNA sequence: TGTGCCAGCAGCTTGGGGACAGGGAGCTATGGCTACACCTTC. Encoded protein: CASSLGTGSYGYTF.

The chain couples TRBV27 to TRBJ1-2; 11 bases map to TRBD1. The CDR3 covers 17 residues. Germline lookup yields CDR1 MNHEY and CDR2 SMNVEV (reference sequence). After removal of 4 bases from V and 2 bases from J, the junction contained 9 bases not matched to a gene. The chain's CDR3 is CASSYAVGQGANYGYTF. As DNA, the CDR3 is TGTGCCAGCAGTTATGCCGTTGGACAGGGGGCAAACTATGGCTACACCTTC.

V usage is TRBV5-1 and J usage is TRBJ1-1; D call uncertain. Germline V gives CDR1 SGHRS, CDR2 YFSETQ. The ends were cut back, 4 bases at V and 1 base at J, with 14 bases in the middle. This CDR3 region has 15 residues. The CDR3 bases are TGCGCCAGCAGCAGAGACGGAGTGTGGAACACTGAAGCTTTCTTT. It translates to CASSRDGVWNTEAFF. Full variable domain (rest looked up from reference TRBV5-1 and TRBJ1-1): KAGVTQTPRYLIKTRGQQVTLSCSPISGHRSVSWYQQTPGQGLQFLFEYFSETQRNKGNFPGRFSGRQFSNSRSEMNVSTLELGDSALYLCASSRDGVWNTEAFFGQGTRLTVV.

This chain connects TRBV5-5 to TRBJ1-2, with unresolved D. The V end lost 0 bases, the J end lost 7 bases, and 4 bases lay between the germline ends. CDR1 is SGHKS and CDR2 is YYEKEE in the germline V gene (reference sequence). The CDR3 length is 11 residues. The CDR3 DNA reads as TGTGCCAGCAGCTTGGCTTTTGGCTACACCTTC. It yields the protein CASSLAFGYTF.

This clone was seen once. This rearrangement joins TRBV18 to TRBJ2-7; 7 bases agree with TRBD2. The junction had 3 bases not matched to a gene; V was cut back by 3 bases and J by 4 bases. There are 13 residues in the CDR3. The V gene's germline CDR1 is KGHSH and CDR2 LQKENI. The CDR3 region is CASSPTGGYEQYV. As DNA, the CDR3 is TGTGCCAGCTCACCTACGGGGGGATACGAGCAGTACGTC.

CDR3 in DNA: TGTGCCAGCAGTGAAGTCACAGGGAACAATCAGCCCCAGCATTTT. Translated, it gives CASSEVTGNNQPQHF. V and J are TRBV6-1 and TRBJ1-5, with a possible D match to TRBD1 (6 bases). V shed 1 base and J shed 3 bases, with 10 bases lying between them. This CDR3 region has 15 residues. Germline V gene lookup returns CDR1 MNHNS and CDR2 SASEGT.

The chain joins TRBV19 to TRBJ2-1; no reliable D call. Germline CDR1 reads LNHDA; CDR2 reads SQIVND (reference sequence). Trimming removed 5 bases from V and 8 bases from J, with 7 bases in between. This CDR3 has 11 residues. The DNA for the CDR3 is TGTGCCAGTAGTTTCCATCATGAGCAGTTCTTC. It is translated as CASSFHHEQFF.

This clone was seen a single time. The V and J genes are TRBV7-9 and TRBJ1-5; TRBD1 matches at 7 bases. The germline V gene has CDR1 SEHNR and CDR2 FQNEAQ (reference sequence). Trimming cost V 1 base and J 0 bases; bases outside gene matches: 9. This CDR3 has 18 residues. Here the CDR3 reads CASSLETRDSDSNQPQHF. The CDR3 DNA sequence: TGTGCCAGCAGCTTAGAGACCCGGGACAGCGATAGCAATCAGCCCCAGCATTTT.

The V gene is TRBV10-3, the J gene TRBJ1-1; D might be TRBD1 (5 bases). Trimming took off 2 bases at V and 0 bases at J, with 10 bases between the two ends. CDR1 is ENHRY and CDR2 is SYGVKD in the germline V gene. The CDR3 sequence is 15 residues long. The CDR3 nucleotides are TGTGCCATCAGTGAGGTCTTAGGGGTGAACACTGAAGCTTTCTTT. Its translation: CAISEVLGVNTEAFF.

J is TRBJ2-1 and V is TRBV9, with D possibly TRBD2 on 5 matching bases. Germline lookup yields CDR1 SGDLS and CDR2 YYNGEE. The CDR3 length is 15 residues. The ends were cut back, 0 bases at V and 6 bases at J, with 13 bases in the middle. CDR3 protein: CASSVEAVPSNEQFF. DNA for the CDR3: TGTGCCAGCAGCGTAGAAGCGGTACCTTCCAATGAGCAGTTCTTC.

The chain has TRBV7-6 and TRBJ2-1; 8 bases agree with TRBD2. Germline loops: CDR1 SGHVS, CDR2 FNYEAQ. CDR3 size: 15 residues. V dropped 1 base and J dropped 7; count of bases not matched to a gene: 6. Here the CDR3 reads CASSLEGLVPNEQFF. The CDR3 DNA reads as TGTGCCAGCAGCTTAGAGGGACTAGTGCCGAATGAGCAGTTCTTC.

This clone has just a few counts. The genes are TRBV5-6 and TRBJ2-1; TRBD1 is a possible D gene (5 bases). Germline CDR1 SGHDT, CDR2 YYEEEE. The CDR3 extends over 19 amino acids. The V end lost 3 bases, the J end lost 2 bases, and 24 bases lay between the germline ends. The CDR3 loop is CASSSRLGSGRFPYNEQFF. The DNA for the CDR3 is TGTGCCAGCAGCTCCAGGTTAGGGTCAGGGCGGTTCCCCTACAATGAGCAGTTCTTC.

This clone was observed a few times. This sequence joins TRBV27 and TRBJ1-2; maybe TRBD1 (6 bases). The CDR3 has 17 amino acids. The V gene's germline CDR1 is MNHEY and CDR2 SMNVEV (reference sequence). The V end lost 7 bases, the J end lost 0 bases, and 21 bases lay between the germline ends. CDR3 DNA: TGTGCCAGCACCCCACGGGCAGGGGTAATCCCTAACTATGGCTACACCTTC. This encodes CASTPRAGVIPNYGYTF.